This T cell receptor (beta chain) was retrieved from a study of blood T cell repertoires in COVID-19 (dated by TCRdb to about 2020). In terms of the full investigation: Collaborator samples came from the United States, Italy and Spain and covered acute and convalescent phases of COVID-19. The material from the prospective study consisted of cDNA or gDNA derived from T cells, B-cell-depleted T cells, or PBMCs. The dataset comprised deeply sampled blood TCRbeta repertoires from subjects exposed to, actively infected with, or recovered from COVID-19. The repertoires were released in a freely available public database meant as a resource for research on the immune response to SARS-CoV-2. The samples were drawn from two sources: the first 160 participants of the ongoing ImmuneRACE study, and some 1,300 subjects contributed by 6 global collaborators. The sample metadata nearly always contained a de-identified subject ID, COVID-19 status, age in years and sex. HLA class I and class II types, where available, came from metadata supplied by the sample provider rather than from assay-based typing.

Each collaborating institution followed its own protocols to collect whole blood in K2EDTA tubes. For TCRbeta analysis, collaborator samples were shipped as frozen whole blood, as isolated PBMCs, or as DNA extracted from either sample type. TCRbeta CDR3 regions were amplified from genomic DNA by means of the immunoSEQ Assay, a bias-controlled multiplex PCR. As for the authors' bioinformatics: Within the assay, amplification of reference gene primers was used to estimate how many nucleated cells each sample contained. Sequence reads were collapsed and filtered to measure the absolute abundance of every unique TCRbeta CDR3 rearrangement. For each sample, productive Simpson clonality was calculated by taking the square root of Simpson's diversity index across productive rearrangements. Here the immuneACCESS table is served through TCRdb, limited to in-frame sequences with V and J called. Missing clones are a known gap in these copies; in checked studies unresolved V genes cover under half, and the rest lacks a known reason. The DNA was the basis for D and trimming; V, J and clone size are from that table. The sample yields tens of thousands of clones; roughly 86% were counted once. The top ten clonotypes cover roughly an eighth of the sample.

With regard to this clone: The clone's antigen remains unknown. No clone much larger than this one lies a single base away; base qualities are absent.

CDR1 is given as LNHDA and CDR2 as SQIVND, both from the germline V gene (reference sequence). Counted from cysteine to phenylalanine, this CDR3 has 12 amino acids. Only the CDR3 part of the read is kept: 36 bases, read in frame from the first base. The V end loses 5 bases and the J end loses 7 bases, and a stretch of 11 bases separates them. What the work shows at the level of the full study, not this receptor alone: Clinical and demographic metadata were provided uncurated, with the amount varying by source and participant.

The chain was built from TRBV19 and TRBJ1-1, with the D gene uncertain. Sequenced input: peripheral blood. This sequence originates from a human donor in a cohort sampled during active COVID-19. CDR3 loop: CASSSGGGEAFF. The DNA sequence is as follows: TGTGCCAGTAGTTCAGGTGGTGGTGAAGCTTTCTTT.